Included here is one T cell receptor beta chain sequence, with context. This clonotype was recorded many times. The antigen it recognizes is unknown. Per-base quality was not reported, and no clone a single base away is much larger than it. Preparation of the library involved multiplex PCR. The sequencer listed for this sample is Illumina HiSeq 4000. iRepertoire HTBI primers and Arm-PCR amplification of CDR3 regions were used to construct TCR beta libraries. Before sequencing, the PCR products underwent gel purification. The source study handled its data this way. Gene usage analysis of CDR3 amino acid clonotypes used the approximately 62 TRBV and 12 to 15 TRBJ segments found across samples. Filtered high-quality paired reads were merged into contigs using COPE and FqMerger. BLAST was used to align contigs to IMGT TRBV, TRBD and TRBJ reference genes, with CDR3 defined following IMGT. Any clonotype with a frequency above 0.1% was classified as a highly expanded clone. Repertoire diversity was measured by Shannon entropy, and V-J evenness by the Gini coefficient. A clonotype was considered public if more than one individual shared it. The public reads were quality trimmed at Q25 with fastp and then assembled into clones with MiXCR by TCRdb, keeping productive beta chains. Rows are unified per CDR3 protein, each entry keeping the most common DNA and genes. The V and J calls were not made by the authors but by TCRdb's processing. Counted in this sample were under 800,000 distinct CDR3 sequences; 16% of them appeared once. Together, the top ten hold about 17% of the sample.

This entry comes from a study of regulatory T cells in long-lasting Graves disease (TCRdb year 2021). Context from the whole study: In the newly diagnosed Graves' disease group, patients had been taking antithyroid drugs for less than 3 months. This study used TCR sequencing and RNA sequencing of peripheral blood to compare persistent Graves' disease patients against newly diagnosed Graves' disease patients. The study was conducted in China and was registered as a clinical trial. TCR sequencing covered about 13 persistent and approximately 20 newly diagnosed Graves' disease patients, some 35 samples in total. Overall results and qualifications from the work: Persistent disease showed preferential use of TRBV28, TRBJ1-2 and TRBJ2-5, whereas newly diagnosed disease favored TRBV20-1 and TRBJ2-1. As a limitation, the authors acknowledged that the small sample size may reduce accuracy. Lower TCR Shannon entropy and fewer highly expanded clones were observed in persistent Graves' disease patients than in newly diagnosed patients, which suggested clonal expansion. Persistent patients shared more public clonotypes among themselves (around 2,700) than newly diagnosed patients did (roughly 920). Sequencing and analysis were limited to the TCR beta chain. Because the primary lesion, thyroid tissue, could not be accessed, the study looked at peripheral blood alone.

Read against the paper, the sample's time point label means: newly diagnosed GD, antithyroid drugs for less than 3 months. For both TCR sequencing and RNA sequencing, RNA was extracted from PBMCs using TRIzol. Graves' disease was diagnosed according to American Thyroid Association guidelines. Patients were recruited from an endocrinology department in Xi'an, China. From each patient, 7.5 to 9.5 milliliters of peripheral blood was collected into an EDTA anticoagulant tube. PBMCs were isolated by Ficoll Paque Plus density gradient separation without further T cell sorting. An Agilent 2100 Bioanalyzer and agarose gel were used to assess RNA quality, and a NanoDrop 2000 was used to measure RNA concentration. CDR1 and CDR2 are drawn from the germline V gene: SNHLY, FYNNEI. Ends trimmed: V by 9 bases, J by 0 bases; bases unmatched to a gene: 4. From cysteine to phenylalanine, the CDR3 is 13 amino acids long. Solely the CDR3 DNA is kept, with 39 bases framed from the first base.

The sample was also reused in another study, on T cells in Graves' hyperthyroidism and ophthalmopathy. From that second study: A patient counted as having stable Graves' hyperthyroidism if no progression to ophthalmopathy occurred over 18 months of follow-up. Hyperthyroidism patients were aged 18 to 65 years and newly diagnosed, with disease duration of less than 2 months. Patients with uncontrolled infections, other autoimmune diseases, pregnancy or lactation were excluded. Diagnoses relied on clinical symptoms, serum thyroxine and TRAb, thyroid ultrasound and orbital computed tomography. For the first round of RT-PCR on the TCR CDR3, the HTBI primer set was used together with the Qiagen OneStep RT-PCR kit. Most expanded thyroid clonotypes (frequency above 0.001) were also found in blood, which suggests that blood repertoires may mirror thyroid immune responses. In cross-validation, a model built on a 13 V-J signature told ophthalmopathy apart from stable hyperthyroidism with over 85% sensitivity and roughly 81% specificity, and in testing the same model reached 80%/75%. In validation, the model predicted progression to ophthalmopathy a median of roughly 6.2 months before onset, with about 71% sensitivity and more than 72% specificity. To identify distinguishing TCR V-J signatures, a discovery cohort of around 98 patients was used, comprising 40 to 45 with Graves' ophthalmopathy and some 57 with stable Graves' hyperthyroidism. Prospective prediction of ophthalmopathy was tested in an independent validation cohort of some 20 hyperthyroidism patients and some 17 patients who later progressed to ophthalmopathy. For training and testing, the roughly 100 patients in the discovery cohort were randomly divided in a 7:3 ratio. In roughly six Graves' hyperthyroidism patients, the study also compared T-cell repertoires from thyroid tissue with T-cell repertoires from blood. After blood sampling, hyperthyroidism patients were treated with methimazole at a starting dose of 30 mg daily, and ophthalmopathy patients were treated with high-dose intravenous methylprednisolone. A second multiplex PCR round built the libraries, followed by size selection and purification. Paired-end sequencing of the libraries was performed with 100 bp reads on an Illumina HiSeq2000. Raw data were processed with SOAPnuke, discarding reads with adapters, uncalled bases, mean Phred below 15, or no exact constant-primer or identifier match. High-quality paired reads were merged using COPE v1.2.5, and each unique nucleotide sequence was defined as a clonotype. MiTCR v1.1 was used to align clonotypes to the IMGT TRBV, TRBD and TRBJ reference segments. The analysis was restricted to V-J combinations with a frequency above 0.0001, which together covered 99% to 99.2% of the repertoires. The TCS score was defined as the ratio of F50 (clonal expansion) to E x V (chaos), calculated using BLOSUM62-based TCRdist between CDR3 peptides within each V-J. Welch's t-statistics and random forest reduced approximately 520 V-J features to 13, which were used in a naive Bayes classifier (R e1071). No statistical method was used to set the sample size in advance, and investigators knew the group allocation. The paper describes TCR Vbeta CDR3 sequencing of some 130 peripheral blood samples, made up of about 41 ophthalmopathy patients, 70 to 75 hyperthyroidism patients and 17 progressor patients.

The TCR originated in a woman aged 25 to 39 with Graves disease. Donor details come from another sample of the same person, matched by shared clones. The chain couples TRBV2 to TRBJ2-7, with 8 bases aligning to TRBD1. Sequenced material: peripheral blood mononuclear cells (PBMCs), taken at new diagnosis, from a patient treated with antithyroid drugs. CDR3 reads: CASRDRSSYEQYF. The DNA sequence is as follows: TGTGCCAGTAGGGACAGGAGCTCCTACGAGCAGTACTTC.